This TCR beta chain was recorded in a study of CD8 T cells in ankylosing spondylitis. A note on this clonotype: The antigen is not known.

Study results and limitations: A subset of motif variants has previously been described in the synovial fluid and blood of reactive arthritis.

MiXCR, run by TCRdb on the 5' RACE reads, gives a single entry per CDR3 protein. This sample carries 150,000 or so distinct CDR3 sequences, around a tenth of them seen once, and the ten largest clones take about 27%. The CDR3 length is 16 residues. V trimming: 4 bases; J trimming: 1 base; junction bases outside the gene matches: 10. Per the germline V gene, CDR1 is SGHRS and CDR2 is YFSETQ. The sequenced sample was blood, either unsorted or a sorted T cell fraction (not recorded which). The chain links TRBV5-1 to TRBJ1-2; 7 bases fit TRBD1. The sequence came from a male donor with ankylosing spondylitis or in good health (not recorded which). The CDR3 spells CASSGTGTEINYGYTF. The CDR3, as DNA: TGCGCCAGCAGCGGGACCGGGACAGAGATTAACTATGGCTACACCTTC. Variable domain in full (rest from reference TRBV5-1 and TRBJ1-2): KAGVTQTPRYLIKTRGQQVTLSCSPISGHRSVSWYQQTPGQGLQFLFEYFSETQRNKGNFPGRFSGRQFSNSRSEMNVSTLELGDSALYLCASSGTGTEINYGYTFGSGTRLTVV.